Detailed here is one TCR delta chain. The sample holds a few counts of this clone. This clone's antigen is unknown. A read error likely explains this, since a far larger clone differs by one base. The sample carries other DNA sequences with the same CDR3. Vgamma9/Vdelta2+ and Vdelta2-negative gammadelta T cell populations were flow-sorted from peripheral blood mononuclear cells for bulk TCR repertoire analysis. According to the germline V gene (reference sequence), CDR1 reads TVYSNPD and CDR2 reads GDNSRS. The CDR3, cysteine through phenylalanine, is 16 amino acids long. Just the 48-base CDR3 DNA is kept, in frame starting at base 1. Receptor amplification or capture employed multiplex PCR. Sequencing took place on an Illumina MiSeq. From each sorted gammadelta T cell sample, both TCR gamma (TRG) and TCR delta (TRD) chains were sequenced. The study's processing was this. Repertoire analyses included clonotype tree plots, accumulated frequency of the top 20 clonotypes, diversity index (DI) and D75 metrics. Via CATT, TCRdb reprocessed the public reads, and rows with identical DNA were then joined. These V and J calls are TCRdb output, not the study's own analysis. This sample is represented by tens of thousands of delta-chain clones; 1.4% of them were singletons. The top ten clonotypes cover more than 7.5% of the sample.

This record belongs to a study of γδ T cells in repeated Plasmodium falciparum infection (dated by TCRdb to the early 2020s). Regarding the complete study: Malian children exposed to intense seasonal malaria transmission were enrolled in the natural-infection arm and compared with Australian children matched for age and gender. Malian gammadelta TCR repertoires were analysed cross-sectionally in periods with no transmission and longitudinally across episodes of acute febrile malaria. Roughly 5 malaria-naive U.S. adults underwent four controlled human malaria infections by bites from P. falciparum NF54-infected Anopheles stephensi mosquitoes over approximately 600 days. The study examined how repeated Plasmodium falciparum infection shapes the human gammadelta T cell repertoire, using natural infection in Mali and controlled human malaria infection. Controlled-infection subjects were sampled at baseline, immediately before selected infections, and 21 days after each infection. General study outcomes and caveats: In Vdelta2-negative, largely Vdelta1+, gammadelta TCR repertoires, repeated controlled infections appeared to drive waves of new clonotype selection. Compared with the repertoires of Australian children, the Vdelta2-negative gammadelta TCR repertoires of Malian children appeared more clonally expanded, less diverse and less shared. The Malian cohort came from a small rural village of predominantly one ethnic group, limiting generalizability. Vgamma9/Vdelta2+ TCR repertoires kept a highly stable polyclonal repertoire across time and infection, and many TCRgamma sequences overlapped between individuals. Because the controlled-infection cohort was small, analysis of inter-individual variability in gammadelta T cell responses was limited.

This sequence uses TRDV3 and TRDJ1; TRDD3 matches 9 bases in the middle. The receptor was isolated from a pool of human donors (malaria-infected and uninfected, not separated). The sample was gamma-delta T cells from blood. The CDR3 region reads CAVFGLRGDTLDKLIF. The DNA sequence follows: TGTGCCGTTTTTGGACTTCGGGGGGATACCCTTGATAAACTCATTTTT. With the portions outside the CDR3 filled from the reference TRDV3 and TRDJ1 genes, the complete variable region becomes CDKVTQSSPDQTVASGSEVVLLCTYDTVYSNPDLFWYRIRPDYSFQFVFYGDNSRSEGADFTQGRFSVKHILTQKAFHLVISPVRTEDSATYYCAVFGLRGDTLDKLIFGKGTRVTVEP.